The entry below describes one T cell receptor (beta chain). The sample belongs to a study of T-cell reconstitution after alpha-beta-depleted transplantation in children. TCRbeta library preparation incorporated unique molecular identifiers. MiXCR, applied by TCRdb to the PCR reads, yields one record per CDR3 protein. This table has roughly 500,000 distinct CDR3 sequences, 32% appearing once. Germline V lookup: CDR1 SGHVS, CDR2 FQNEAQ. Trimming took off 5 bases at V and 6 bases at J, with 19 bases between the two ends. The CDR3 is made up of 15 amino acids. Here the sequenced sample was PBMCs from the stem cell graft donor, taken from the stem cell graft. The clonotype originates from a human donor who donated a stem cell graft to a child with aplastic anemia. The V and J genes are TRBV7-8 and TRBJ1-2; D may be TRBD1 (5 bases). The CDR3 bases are TGTGCCAGCAGCCCCCGGGACGCCGGGATCGATGGCTACACCTTC. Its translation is CASSPRDAGIDGYTF.